Given below is one T cell receptor (beta chain) in context. This entry belongs to a study of blood T cell repertoires in COVID-19. On the study more broadly: The United States, Italy and Spain supplied acute and convalescent COVID-19 samples. Sources were T cells, B-cell-depleted T cells, or PBMCs; the material itself was cDNA or gDNA.

Original analysis: The assay estimated nucleated cells by amplifying reference gene primers. Profiled with immunoSEQ multiplex PCR; TCRdb holds only in-frame clones, not every one. The D gene and trimming were derived from the DNA, and the V and J assignments and clone size from that table. The data contain roughly 80,000 clones, about 86% of them singletons. Germline CDR1 is SQVTM and CDR2 is ANQGSEA. The CDR3 extends over 12 amino acids. Trimming removed 4 bases at V and 1 base at J, with 7 bases between. The source material was peripheral blood. This receptor was taken from an older man with acute or convalescent COVID-19. The rearrangement links TRBV29-1 to TRBJ1-1; TRBD1 is a possible D gene (5 bases). The CDR3 reads CSVVGQNTEAFF. In DNA, the CDR3 is TGCAGCGTTGTAGGACAGAACACTGAAGCTTTCTTT.